The 29 T cell receptor beta chains below all came from one sample that was sequenced in a study of shared clonotypes between healthy human individuals. Some clones are missing from TCRdb's copy, which holds only in-frame ones; the method was immunoSEQ multiplex PCR. The sample has some 1 million clones; under 80% are singletons. Sequencing input: memory CD4+ T cells sorted from blood. Noted subset: CD45RA-negative fraction. The receptors come from a man in his late teens or twenties in good health.

The chain is built from TRBV15 and TRBJ2-1, with 9 bases that match TRBD1. Germline V gene data show CDR1 as LNHNV and CDR2 as YYDKDF (reference sequence). The J segment lost 3 bases and the V segment lost 3 bases, leaving 12 bases of the junction unmatched. CDR3 length: 18 amino acids. The CDR3 is CATSRETKTGQGYNEQFF. The CDR3 DNA follows: TGTGCCACCAGCAGGGAGACCAAGACGGGACAGGGCTACAATGAGCAGTTCTTC.

The rearrangement joins TRBV20-1 to TRBJ2-2; unclear D gene. The V gene's germline CDR1 is DFQATT and CDR2 SNEGSKA (reference sequence). CDR3 length: 11 amino acids. The germline V and J ends were trimmed by 1 base and 9 bases, with 6 bases remaining between them. The CDR3 reads CSARGYRELFF. The CDR3 region has the DNA TGCAGTGCTAGAGGGTATCGGGAGCTGTTTTTT.

This chain links TRBV2 with TRBJ1-2; D is undetermined. The CDR3 is made up of 12 amino acids. CDR1 and CDR2 (germline): SNHLY, FYNNEI. The germline V and J ends were trimmed by 2 bases and 2 bases, with 3 bases remaining between them. CDR3 loop: CASSELNYGYTF. The DNA for the CDR3 is TGTGCCAGCAGTGAACTCAACTATGGCTACACCTTC. Full variable domain (missing parts from reference TRBV2 and TRBJ1-2): EPEVTQTPSHQVTQMGQEVILRCVPISNHLYFYWYRQILGQKVEFLVSFYNNEISEKSEIFDDQFSVERPDGSNFTLKIRSTKLEDSAMYFCASSELNYGYTFGSGTRLTVV.

About this clone itself: Other DNA sequences of this sample code for an identical CDR3. The gene calls are TRBV5-1 and TRBJ1-5; D gene ambiguous. This CDR3 region has 13 residues. V lost 4 bases and J lost 5, with 10 bases in between. Germline CDR1 reads SGHRS; CDR2 reads YFSETQ. CDR3 DNA: TGCGCCAGCAGCCTCGGAGGCGATCAGCCCCAGCATTTT. Amino acids: CASSLGGDQPQHF.

The chain couples TRBV6-1 to TRBJ2-3, with D possibly called TRBD1 or TRBD2 (7 bases each). Germline CDR1 is MNHNS and CDR2 is SASEGT. The CDR3 runs to 12 residues. V lost 6 bases to trimming and J lost 8 bases, with 12 bases between them. The CDR3 region has the DNA TGTGCCAGCAGACAGGGGAGGGGTACGCAGTATTTT. Translation: CASRQGRGTQYF.

The chain employs TRBV5-6 and TRBJ2-1; D gene ambiguous. The V gene's germline CDR1 is SGHDT and CDR2 YYEEEE. The CDR3 sequence is 11 residues long. V lost 1 base and J 8 bases, leaving 4 bases between the germline ends. The CDR3: CASSLFYEQFF. As DNA, the CDR3 is TGTGCCAGCAGCTTGTTTTATGAGCAGTTCTTC.

The chain joins TRBV11-3 to TRBJ1-1; D is unresolved. Trimming cost V 0 bases and J 1 base, with 12 bases left between them. The CDR3 has 16 residues. CDR1 and CDR2 from the germline V gene are SGHNT and YENEEA. This chain's CDR3 is CASSLDKGKENTEAFF. The CDR3 DNA follows: TGTGCCAGCAGCTTAGATAAAGGGAAAGAGAACACTGAAGCTTTCTTT.

This clone was seen many times. V and J are TRBV27 and TRBJ2-5; weak D call: TRBD2 (5 bases). Germline CDR1 MNHEY, CDR2 SMNVEV (reference sequence). The CDR3 covers 14 residues. V shed 4 bases and J shed 5 bases, with 14 bases lying between them. The CDR3 DNA sequence: TGTGCCAGCAGTTCACTAGTACGCCTCGAGACCCAGTACTTC. Translation gives CASSSLVRLETQYF.

This clone has a single count. The genes are TRBV29-1 and TRBJ2-2, with D tentatively TRBD2 (6 bases). Trimming cost V 7 bases and J 6 bases, with 12 bases left between them. The CDR3 has 12 residues. In germline, CDR1 is SQVTM, CDR2 ANQGSEA. The CDR3 spells CSAHGGAGELFF. CDR3 nucleotides: TGCAGCGCCCACGGCGGGGCCGGGGAGCTGTTTTTT.

The gene calls are TRBV2 and TRBJ1-4; D possibly corresponds to TRBD1 (5 bases). CDR3 length: 15 residues. Trimming removed 7 bases from V and 0 bases from J, with 12 bases in between. Germline CDR1 reads SNHLY; CDR2 reads FYNNEI. The CDR3 spells CASTREGTTNEKLFF. CDR3 in DNA: TGTGCCAGCACGAGGGAGGGGACAACTAATGAAAAACTGTTTTTT. Full variable domain (outside the CDR3, taken from reference TRBV2 and TRBJ1-4): EPEVTQTPSHQVTQMGQEVILRCVPISNHLYFYWYRQILGQKVEFLVSFYNNEISEKSEIFDDQFSVERPDGSNFTLKIRSTKLEDSAMYFCASTREGTTNEKLFFGSGTQLSVL.

The chain employs TRBV7-9 and TRBJ2-1, with TRBD2 matching over 10 bases. V was clipped by 5 bases and J by 5 bases; unmatched bases: 12. Germline CDR1 reads SEHNR; CDR2 reads FQNEAQ (reference sequence). This CDR3 contains 17 residues. Here the CDR3 DNA reads TGTGCCAGCAGCACAAGTCGGCTAGCGGGAGTGCACAATGAGCAGTTCTTC. Translation gives CASSTSRLAGVHNEQFF.

The chain joins TRBV10-1 to TRBJ2-7; D might be TRBD2 (5 bases). CDR3 size: 11 residues. The ends were cut back, 3 bases at V and 5 bases at J, with 5 bases in the middle. Germline V gene sequence: CDR1 WNHNN, CDR2 SYGVQD (reference sequence). The CDR3 bases are TGCGCCAGCAGTGACGGGAACGAGCAGTACTTC. Translating gives CASSDGNEQYF.

The gene calls are TRBV9 and TRBJ2-1, with 9 bases that match TRBD2. In germline, CDR1 is SGDLS, CDR2 YYNGEE. J was trimmed by 10 bases and V by 3 bases; bases with no gene match: 20. This CDR3 contains 18 residues. In DNA, the CDR3 is TGTGCCAGCAGCGCCCGCTTCGGGGCGGGAGGGTCCCAAAGGGAGCAGTTCTTC. It encodes CASSARFGAGGSQREQFF.

The CDR3 protein is CASSQEGDGANVLTF. The CDR3 DNA sequence: TGTGCCAGCAGTCAAGAGGGTGACGGGGCCAACGTCCTGACTTTC. This chain connects TRBV6-6 to TRBJ2-6; D is perhaps TRBD2 (5 bases). V gave up 5 bases and J gave up 4 bases, with 12 bases separating them. Germline V CDR1 and CDR2: MNHNY, SVGAGI (reference sequence). This CDR3 comprises 15 residues.

The chain combines TRBV7-9 with TRBJ2-1; 7 bases match TRBD2. In germline, CDR1 is SEHNR, CDR2 FQNEAQ (reference sequence). V shed 1 base, J shed 7 bases, and the junction held 7 bases outside the gene matches. This CDR3 is 15 amino acids long. CDR3 DNA sequence: TGTGCCAGCAGCTTAGGCGGGAGTGCGGGAAATGAGCAGTTCTTC. It is translated as CASSLGGSAGNEQFF. Based on the CDR3 plus reference TRBV7-9 and TRBJ2-1, the full variable domain is DTGVSQNPRHKITKRGQNVTFRCDPISEHNRLYWYRQTLGQGPEFLTYFQNEAQLEKSRLLSDRFSAERPKGSFSTLEIQRTEQGDSAMYLCASSLGGSAGNEQFFGPGTRLTVL.

This clone has just one count. The chain links TRBV4-1 to TRBJ2-1; 9 nucleotides align to TRBD2. The junction had 6 bases not matched to a gene; V was cut back by 1 base and J by 5 bases. The germline gives CDR1 MGHRA, CDR2 YSYEKL. CDR3 length equals 16 residues. Written as DNA, the CDR3 is TGCGCCAGCAGCCAAGTTCCGACTAGCGGAAACAATGAGCAGTTCTTC. Amino acids: CASSQVPTSGNNEQFF.

This chain joins TRBV29-1 and TRBJ2-7; 10 bases are a match to TRBD2. Germline V gives CDR1 SQVTM, CDR2 ANQGSEA. The CDR3 consists of 13 residues. Unmatched junction bases numbered 6, after V lost 6 bases and J lost 4 bases. The CDR3, as DNA: TGCAGCGTCCGGACTAGCGGCCTTTACGAGCAGTACTTC. Translated: CSVRTSGLYEQYF.

The chain recombines TRBV10-2 with TRBJ2-5; possible D gene TRBD1, 6 bases. This CDR3 has 14 amino acids. V was trimmed by 6 bases and J by 7 bases, leaving 18 bases between them. CDR1 and CDR2 from the germline V gene are WSHSY and SAAADI. CDR3 sequence reads: CASSTQGLRSTQYF. The CDR3 DNA follows: TGCGCCAGCAGCACACAGGGTTTGAGGTCGACCCAGTACTTC.

The chain is built from TRBV4-1 and TRBJ2-1; 8 bases fit TRBD1. The V and J ends lost 1 base and 3 bases, in that order; junction bases with no gene match: 8. From germline, CDR1 is MGHRA and CDR2 YSYEKL. This CDR3 has 17 residues. The CDR3, as DNA: TGCGCCAGCAGCCAAGCCCCGGACAGGGCACACTACAATGAGCAGTTCTTC. This codes for CASSQAPDRAHYNEQFF.

This clone was counted once. This chain uses TRBV2 with TRBJ2-7; D is possibly TRBD2 (6 bases). With 5 bases removed from V and 3 bases from J, the gap between germline ends came to 8 bases. The germline V gene encodes CDR1 SNHLY and CDR2 FYNNEI. The CDR3 contains 12 residues. CDR3 nucleotides: TGTGCCAGCAGTAGAGCGGGCTACGAGCAGTACTTC. This codes for CASSRAGYEQYF.

This clone was counted only a few times. This chain links TRBV7-4 with TRBJ2-6, with D unresolved. This CDR3 is built from 14 residues. The germline CDR1 and CDR2 sequences are SGHVT and SQSDAQ. V lost 4 bases, J lost 5 bases, and 9 bases lay in between. CDR3 nucleotide sequence: TGTGCCAGCAGCTCACAAAGTCGGGCCAACGTCCTGACTTTC. It specifies CASSSQSRANVLTF.

The chain couples TRBV6-1 to TRBJ1-2; 8 nucleotides agree with TRBD1. The CDR3 spans 15 residues. V was pared by 3 bases and J by 0 bases, with 3 bases of the junction left unmatched. CDR1 and CDR2 (germline): MNHNS, SASEGT. This CDR3 is CASSEEQGANYGYTF. Here the CDR3 DNA reads TGTGCCAGCAGTGAGGAACAGGGGGCTAACTATGGCTACACCTTC.

The rearrangement links TRBV10-3 to TRBJ2-7, with 14 bases aligning to TRBD2. The CDR3 loop spans 15 amino acids. In germline, CDR1 is ENHRY, CDR2 SYGVKD. The J segment lost 3 bases and the V segment lost 6 bases, leaving 4 bases of the junction unmatched. CDR3 DNA sequence: TGTGCCATCAGGGCCGGGACTAGCGGGAGCTACGAGCAGTACTTC. Translation gives CAIRAGTSGSYEQYF.

This chain connects TRBV7-9 to TRBJ2-1, with D hard to call. Germline V gene data show CDR1 as SEHNR and CDR2 as FQNEAQ (reference sequence). This CDR3 region has 15 residues. V lost 3 bases to trimming and J lost 16 bases, with 25 bases between them. Here the CDR3 reads CASSFAPSRWVGCFF. CDR3 DNA sequence: TGTGCCAGCAGCTTTGCCCCTAGTCGGTGGGTTGGTTGTTTCTTC.

The chain combines TRBV6-1 with TRBJ2-1; 11 positions match TRBD1. J was trimmed by 8 bases and V by 10 bases; bases with no gene match: 10. CDR1 is MNHNS, CDR2 SASEGT, per germline. The CDR3 sequence is 14 residues long. In nucleotides, the CDR3 is TGTGCCACACGGTGGGGACAGGGGGTAGATGAGCAGTTCTTC. Residues: CATRWGQGVDEQFF.

The V gene is TRBV30, the J gene TRBJ2-3, with D perhaps TRBD1 (5 bases). The CDR3 totals 16 residues. V was trimmed by 3 bases and J by 1 base, leaving 17 bases between them. Germline V CDR1 and CDR2: GTSNPN, SVGIG (reference sequence). The DNA for the CDR3 is TGTGCCTGGAGCCCACAGGTGAAAGTGGGCACAGATACGCAGTATTTT. It specifies CAWSPQVKVGTDTQYF.

The chain couples TRBV20-1 to TRBJ1-1, with D tentatively TRBD1 (5 bases). This CDR3 has 11 amino acids. The ends were cut back, 6 bases at V and 3 bases at J, with 8 bases in the middle. Germline CDR1 and CDR2: DFQATT and SNEGSKA (reference sequence). CDR3 loop: CSALQDTEAFF. The CDR3 DNA reads TGCAGTGCGTTACAGGACACTGAAGCTTTCTTT.

The CDR3, as DNA: TGCGCCAGCAGCCTCGACAGGGGGCATAGCTACGAGCAGTACTTC. It yields the protein CASSLDRGHSYEQYF. The chain carries TRBV4-3 and TRBJ2-7; 10 bases align to TRBD1. The germline V gene has CDR1 LGHNA and CDR2 YSLEER. Trimming cost V 4 bases and J 3 bases; bases outside gene matches: 6. The CDR3 runs 15 residues.

The gene calls are TRBV15 and TRBJ2-5; D is unclear. Germline CDR1 and CDR2: LNHNV and YYDKDF (reference sequence). The length of the CDR3 is 14 residues. V was cut by 0 bases and J by 4 bases, with 9 bases left in between. The CDR3 sequence: CATSREAVAETQYF. Here the CDR3 DNA reads TGTGCCACCAGCAGAGAGGCGGTAGCAGAGACCCAGTACTTC.